The sequence of this T cell receptor beta chain was determined in a study of a mutant IDH1 vaccine in newly diagnosed glioma (dated by TCRdb to about 2021). With respect to the entire study: Of the 32 patients who were treated, about 62% were male and about 40% were female, and the mean age was around 40 years. Before enrollment, patients had received standard therapy of radiotherapy alone, temozolomide alone, or radiochemotherapy with temozolomide; most received the combination. Six visits were used for peripheral blood collection: V03 (baseline), V05, V07, V10, V12 and V13. For exploratory analyses, around 26 treated patients had longitudinal TCRB deep sequencing done wherever samples were available.

Paper-wide results and their limitations: According to the authors, sample limitations meant that analyses of patient blood samples could not be reproduced. Immune responses induced by the vaccine were seen in around 93% of patients across multiple MHC alleles. Pseudoprogression seemed to be unrelated to changes in the top peripheral T cell clonotypes found by TCRB sequencing. Selection of PBMC samples for TCRB deep sequencing was based on availability.

As concerns this clone: Its recognized antigen is unknown. Base-call qualities are not available, and no considerably larger clone is one nucleotide away.

The germline V and J ends show losses of 0 bases and 6 bases respectively, and no gene match explains 1 base of the junction. CDR1 and CDR2, per the germline V gene, are KGHSH and LQKENI. The CDR3 goes from the cysteine to the phenylalanine over 14 residues. Only CDR3 DNA is held: 42 bases, read in frame from base 1. Libraries were built with the immunoSEQ multiplex PCR assay. Following the manufacturer's protocol, the hsTCRB Kit was used to amplify rearranged TCR beta chain sequences. An Illumina MiSeq was used to sequence the TCRB libraries. As for the authors' bioinformatics: The proprietary platform of the kit vendor was used for demultiplexing, trimming and gene mapping. TCRdb took this table from immuneACCESS and kept in-frame rearrangements with V and J called. Such tables lack part of the clones; where checked against another copy, unresolved V genes explain under half of the gap, and the rest is unexplained. The V and J calls and the clone size are those of that table, but D and trimming were determined from the DNA. This sample has approximately 35,000 clones in its table, and approximately 90% of those were observed once. Clones ranked in the top ten supply roughly 4.4% of the sample.

The time point label, read with the paper, signifies: baseline, week 1 (first vaccination visit). Explained via the paper, the treatment or condition label denotes: pre-vaccination baseline after standard-of-care therapy. Newly diagnosed WHO grade 3 or 4 IDH1-mutant astrocytomas showing loss of nuclear ATRX were present in the donors. The samples were drawn from NOA16, a multicentre, single-arm, open-label phase I trial in Germany that tested a mutant IDH1 peptide vaccine in humans for the first time. Visit V03 blood draws served as the baseline sample for immunogenicity testing. Genomic DNA for TCRB sequencing was extracted from EDTA blood using the DNeasy Blood and Tissue Kit.

This sequence was found in a woman aged 40 to 55 with glioma. Here the chain combines TRBV18 and TRBJ1-5; 8 junctional bases match TRBD1. Sequenced here: PBMCs, sampled from a glioma patient treated with radiotherapy, temozolomide or both. CDR3 loop: CASSPPTGGQPQHF. Here is the DNA: TGTGCCAGCTCACCACCTACAGGGGGTCAGCCCCAGCATTTT. Reference TRBV18 and TRBJ1-5 genes cover what lies past the CDR3, so the full variable domain is NAGVMQNPRHLVRRRGQEARLRCSPMKGHSHVYWYRQLPEEGLKFMVYLQKENIIDESGMPKERFSAEFPKEGPSILRIQQVVRGDSAAYFCASSPPTGGQPQHFGDGTRLSIL.